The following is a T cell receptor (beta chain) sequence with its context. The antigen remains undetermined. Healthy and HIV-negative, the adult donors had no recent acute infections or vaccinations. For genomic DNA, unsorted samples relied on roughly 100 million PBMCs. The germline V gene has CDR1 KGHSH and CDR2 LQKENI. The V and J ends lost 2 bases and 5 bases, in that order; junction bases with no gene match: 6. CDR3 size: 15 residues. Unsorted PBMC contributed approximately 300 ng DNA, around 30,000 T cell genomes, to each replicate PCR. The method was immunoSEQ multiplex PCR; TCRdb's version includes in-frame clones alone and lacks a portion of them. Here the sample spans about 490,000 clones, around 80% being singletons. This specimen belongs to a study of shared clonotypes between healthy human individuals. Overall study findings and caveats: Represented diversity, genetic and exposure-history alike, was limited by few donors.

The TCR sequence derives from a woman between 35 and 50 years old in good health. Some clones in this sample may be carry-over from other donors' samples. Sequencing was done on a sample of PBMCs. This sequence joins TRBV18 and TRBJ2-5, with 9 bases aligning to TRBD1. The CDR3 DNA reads TGTGCCAGCTCACCAGGGACAGGGATTGTGGAGACCCAGTACTTC. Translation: CASSPGTGIVETQYF. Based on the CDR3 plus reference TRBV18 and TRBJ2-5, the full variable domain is NAGVMQNPRHLVRRRGQEARLRCSPMKGHSHVYWYRQLPEEGLKFMVYLQKENIIDESGMPKERFSAEFPKEGPSILRIQQVVRGDSAAYFCASSPGTGIVETQYFGPGTRLLVL.